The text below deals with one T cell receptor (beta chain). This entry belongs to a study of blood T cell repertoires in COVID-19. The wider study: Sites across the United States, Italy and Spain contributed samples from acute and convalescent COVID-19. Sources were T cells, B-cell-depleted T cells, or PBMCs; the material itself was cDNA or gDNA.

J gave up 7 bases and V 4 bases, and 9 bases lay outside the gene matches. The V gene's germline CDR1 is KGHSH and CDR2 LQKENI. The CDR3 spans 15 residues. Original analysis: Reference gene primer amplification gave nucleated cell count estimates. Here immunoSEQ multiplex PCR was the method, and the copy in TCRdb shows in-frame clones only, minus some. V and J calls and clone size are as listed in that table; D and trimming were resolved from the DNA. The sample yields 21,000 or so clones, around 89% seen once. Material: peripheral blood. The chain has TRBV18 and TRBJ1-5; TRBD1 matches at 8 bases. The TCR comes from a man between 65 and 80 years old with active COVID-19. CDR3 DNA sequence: TGTGCCAGCTCACAATCCGAGACAGGGGAACAGCCCCAGCATTTT. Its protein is CASSQSETGEQPQHF.